The T cell receptor (beta chain) under discussion was sequenced for a study of blood T cell repertoires in COVID-19. Study-level information: COVID-19 samples collected from the United States, Italy and Spain covered acute and convalescent phases. Sample material is recorded as cDNA or gDNA derived from T cells, B-cell-depleted T cells, or PBMCs.

It was during active infection that Seattle patients were enrolled and then longitudinally followed. Repertoires were generated with immunoSEQ multiplex PCR, while TCRdb's copy carries only in-frame clones and drops some. This sample has some 180,000 clones, with 75% to 85% found just once. CDR3 size: 15 residues. Trimming stripped 0 bases from V and 10 bases from J, with 14 bases between. CDR1 is SGHDT, CDR2 YYEEEE, per germline. The V gene is TRBV5-6, the J gene TRBJ1-6; D is perhaps TRBD1 (6 bases). The source material was peripheral blood. The receptor was isolated from a woman older than 75 with COVID-19, enrolled during active disease. In DNA, the CDR3 is TGTGCCAGCAGCTTGGCGCAGGGGAAGGGATCACCCCTCCACTTT. Translation gives CASSLAQGKGSPLHF.